The rows below give T cell receptor beta chains drawn from one sample of a study of blood T cell repertoires in COVID-19. TCRdb's table, derived via immunoSEQ multiplex PCR, lists solely in-frame clones and lacks some. The sample includes 120,000 to 150,000 clones, 79% of them seen just once. The sample taken for sequencing was peripheral blood. The receptors come from a man aged 60 to 69 with acute or convalescent COVID-19. The CDR3 runs from the conserved cysteine through the conserved F or W. D genes are given only for firm matches. Rows may omit the clone size; those that give it use once, few, many or a size class.

J gene	V gene	clone size	CDR3 length	D gene	CDR3 DNA	CDR3 protein
TRBJ2-3	TRBV25-1	-	15	TRBD2	TGTGCCAGCAGTGAAGCTAGCGGGAGGGTTGATACGCAGTATTTT	CASSEASGRVDTQYF
TRBJ2-5	TRBV7-2	-	17	TRBD2	TGTGCCAGCAGCTTACCGACTAGCGGAACTCCATGGGAGACCCAGTACTTC	CASSLPTSGTPWETQYF
TRBJ2-7	TRBV7-8	-	15	TRBD2	TGTGCCAGCAGCCAGGGACTAGCGGGAGGGCCGCTCCCGAACTTC	CASSQGLAGGPLPNF
TRBJ1-2	TRBV6-4	-	17	-	TGTGCCAGCAGTGAACAACTGGGAGTATTTCCCTCCTATGGCTACACCTTC	CASSEQLGVFPSYGYTF
TRBJ1-2	TRBV7-2	-	13	TRBD1	TGTGCCAGCAGTAGACAGGGGTTCTATGGCTACACCTTC	CASSRQGFYGYTF
TRBJ1-2	TRBV27	-	12	-	TGTGCCAGCAGACCGACAGGCGGCGTCTACACCTTC	CASRPTGGVYTF
TRBJ1-6	TRBV10-3	-	12	-	TGTGCCATCAGCCCACCAGATTCACCCCTCCACTTT	CAISPPDSPLHF
TRBJ2-7	TRBV5-5	once	15	-	TGTGCCAGCAGCTACTTGGGCAGACAGAGCTACGAGCAGTACTTC	CASSYLGRQSYEQYF
TRBJ2-1	TRBV20-1	-	15	TRBD2	TGCAGTGCTAGTGGCCAACTAGCGGGAGTTAATGAGCAGTTCTTC	CSASGQLAGVNEQFF
TRBJ2-2	TRBV9	-	18	TRBD2	TGTGCCAGCAGCGTAGGGGTTATTAAGCGGGAGGTCCCCGGGGAGCTGTTTTTT	CASSVGVIKREVPGELFF
TRBJ1-6	TRBV5-8	-	16	-	TGTGCCAGCAGCTTGGAGTCAGGGTCGGGTAATTCACCCCTCCACTTT	CASSLESGSGNSPLHF
TRBJ2-5	TRBV18	-	14	-	TGTGCCAGCTCACCGCCAGGGGCCCAAGAGACCCAGTACTTC	CASSPPGAQETQYF
TRBJ2-7	TRBV29-1	-	13	TRBD1	TGCAGAGCAGGGGGCATCTCACCCTACGAGCAGTACTTC	CRAGGISPYEQYF
TRBJ1-6	TRBV9	-	15	TRBD1	TGTGCCAGCAGCTCCGGGACAGGTGCTAATTCACCCCTCCACTTT	CASSSGTGANSPLHF
TRBJ2-3	TRBV6-5	-	14	-	TGTGCCAGCAGGGACACTATGGGCACAGATACGCAGTATTTT	CASRDTMGTDTQYF
TRBJ2-2	TRBV3-1/TRBV3-2	-	16	TRBD1	TGTGCCAGCAGTCGACTCCGGGACAGCAACACCGGGGAGCTGTTTTTT	CASSRLRDSNTGELFF
TRBJ2-2	TRBV7-6	few	16	-	TGTGCCAGCAGCTTAGCGCTAGAGGTTCGGACCGGGGAGCTGTTTTTT	CASSLALEVRTGELFF
TRBJ2-7	TRBV7-2	-	16	TRBD2	TGTGCCAGCAGCTTAGTTCCACTAGCGGGAGCCTACGAGCAGTACTTC	CASSLVPLAGAYEQYF
TRBJ1-3	TRBV11-2	-	14	-	TGTGCCAGCAGCTTCGGTCGGGGTGGAAACACCATATATTTT	CASSFGRGGNTIYF
TRBJ2-7	TRBV18	-	15	TRBD1	TGTGCCAGCTCTGCGCAGGGGGCCCCCTCTTACTGGCAGTACTTC	CASSAQGAPSYWQYF
TRBJ2-4	TRBV5-1	-	20	-	TGCGCCAGCAGCTTGGGGAGACTAACGGGAGCTGGGGTAGCCAAAAACATTCAGTACTTC	CASSLGRLTGAGVAKNIQYF
TRBJ1-1	TRBV11-2	-	11	-	TGTGCCAGCAGCAACAGATATGAAGCTTTCTTT	CASSNRYEAFF
TRBJ2-7	TRBV6-5	-	13	-	TGTGCCAGCAGCCAAACAGGGTCCTACGAGCAGTACTTC	CASSQTGSYEQYF
TRBJ2-5	TRBV7-2	-	15	TRBD1	TGTGCCAGCAGCTCCAGGGGGAACAGCCAAGAGACCCAGTACTTC	CASSSRGNSQETQYF
TRBJ1-2	TRBV5-4	-	15	-	TGTGCCAGCAGCGGTCCTATGGGGGCTCCGGATGGCTACACCTTC	CASSGPMGAPDGYTF
TRBJ2-5	TRBV27	-	14	-	TGTGCCAGCAGTTTATCGAAAGGGGGAGAGACCCAGTACTTC	CASSLSKGGETQYF
TRBJ1-5	TRBV12-3/TRBV12-4	-	13	-	TGTGCCAGCAGTTTAGAACGGGATCAGCCCCAGCATTTT	CASSLERDQPQHF
TRBJ1-5	TRBV18	-	13	-	TGTGCCAGCTCACCGACAGGCGGACAGCCCCAGCATTTT	CASSPTGGQPQHF
TRBJ2-6	TRBV18	many	16	-	TGTGCCAGCTGCCTAGACGATTACTCTGGGGCCAACGTCCTGACTTTC	CASCLDDYSGANVLTF
TRBJ1-1	TRBV28	once	15	TRBD1	TGTGCCAGCAGTCTCGCCGGGACAGAGAACACTGAAGCTTTCTTT	CASSLAGTENTEAFF
TRBJ2-7	TRBV11-3	-	12	-	TGTGCCAGCAGCTTAGAGGGAGGCGAGCAGTACTTC	CASSLEGGEQYF
TRBJ2-5	TRBV7-2	-	19	-	TGTGCCAGCAGCTTAGCATCCGGGACAACGGCCCCGTCACAAGAGACCCAGTACTTC	CASSLASGTTAPSQETQYF
TRBJ2-5	TRBV7-2	-	15	TRBD2	TGTGCCTCTCGGGGGAGCGGGAATTTAGGAGAGACCCAGTACTTC	CASRGSGNLGETQYF